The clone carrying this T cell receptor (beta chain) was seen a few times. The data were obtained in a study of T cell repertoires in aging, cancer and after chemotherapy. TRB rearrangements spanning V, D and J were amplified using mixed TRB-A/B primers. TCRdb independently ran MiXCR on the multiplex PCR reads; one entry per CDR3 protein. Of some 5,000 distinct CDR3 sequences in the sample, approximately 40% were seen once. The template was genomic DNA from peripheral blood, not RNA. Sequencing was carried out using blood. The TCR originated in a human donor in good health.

CDR3 sequence reads: CASGTGGAGSPLHF. The CDR3, as DNA: TGTGCCAGCGGGACAGGGGGCGCAGGATCACCCCTCCACTTT. V gene TRBV6-5 combines with J gene TRBJ1-6; the match to TRBD1 covers 12 bases. The germline V gene encodes CDR1 MNHEY and CDR2 SVGAGI. V shed 8 bases, J shed 10 bases, and the junction held 6 bases outside the gene matches. The CDR3 spans 14 residues.